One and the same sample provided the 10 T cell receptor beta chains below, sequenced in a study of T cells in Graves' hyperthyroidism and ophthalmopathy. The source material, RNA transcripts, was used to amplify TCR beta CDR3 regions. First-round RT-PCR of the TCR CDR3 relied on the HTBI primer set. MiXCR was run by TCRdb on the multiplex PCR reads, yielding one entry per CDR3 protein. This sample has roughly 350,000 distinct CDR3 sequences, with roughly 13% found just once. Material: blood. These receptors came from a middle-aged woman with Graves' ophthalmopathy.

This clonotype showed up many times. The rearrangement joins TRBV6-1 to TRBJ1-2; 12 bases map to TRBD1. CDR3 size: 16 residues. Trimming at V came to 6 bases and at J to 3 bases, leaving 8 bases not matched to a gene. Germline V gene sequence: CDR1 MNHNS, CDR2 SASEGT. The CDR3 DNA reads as TGTGCCAGCAGGAGACCGGGACAGGGGGCCGACTATGGCTACACCTTC. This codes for CASRRPGQGADYGYTF.

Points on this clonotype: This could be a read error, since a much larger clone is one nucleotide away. In DNA, the CDR3 is TGTGCCAGCAGTGAAGCGCCCGGACAGTCCAATCAGCCCCAGCATTTT. Encoded protein: CASSEAPGQSNQPQHF. This chain connects TRBV2 to TRBJ1-5; D possibly corresponds to TRBD1 (6 bases). The CDR3 has 16 residues. Germline lookup yields CDR1 SNHLY and CDR2 FYNNEI. Trimming took 0 bases from V and 3 from J, leaving 12 bases between them.

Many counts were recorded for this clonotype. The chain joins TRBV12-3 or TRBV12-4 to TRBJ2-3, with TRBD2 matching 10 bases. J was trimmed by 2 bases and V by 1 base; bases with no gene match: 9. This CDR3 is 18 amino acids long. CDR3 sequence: CASSLGLWLAGATDTQYF. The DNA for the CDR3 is TGTGCCAGCAGTTTAGGATTGTGGCTAGCGGGAGCCACAGATACGCAGTATTTT.

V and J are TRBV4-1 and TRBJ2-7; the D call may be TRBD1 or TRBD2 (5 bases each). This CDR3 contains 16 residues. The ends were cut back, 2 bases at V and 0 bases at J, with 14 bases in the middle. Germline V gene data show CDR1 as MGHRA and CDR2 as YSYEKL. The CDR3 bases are TGCGCCAGCAGCCAATCAACGGGGCATAGCTCCTACGAGCAGTACTTC. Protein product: CASSQSTGHSSYEQYF.

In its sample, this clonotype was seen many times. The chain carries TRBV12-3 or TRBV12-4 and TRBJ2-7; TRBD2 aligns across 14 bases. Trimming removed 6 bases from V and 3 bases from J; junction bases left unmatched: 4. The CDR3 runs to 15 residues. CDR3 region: CASSHGLAGGYEQYF. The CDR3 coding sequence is TGTGCCAGCAGCCACGGACTAGCGGGGGGCTACGAGCAGTACTTC.

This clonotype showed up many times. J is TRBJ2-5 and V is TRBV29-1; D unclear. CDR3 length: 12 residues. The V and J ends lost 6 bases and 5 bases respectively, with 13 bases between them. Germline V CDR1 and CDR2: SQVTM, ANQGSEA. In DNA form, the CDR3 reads TGCAGCGTCGCTCAGTCTCGTGAGACCCAGTACTTC. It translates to CSVAQSRETQYF.

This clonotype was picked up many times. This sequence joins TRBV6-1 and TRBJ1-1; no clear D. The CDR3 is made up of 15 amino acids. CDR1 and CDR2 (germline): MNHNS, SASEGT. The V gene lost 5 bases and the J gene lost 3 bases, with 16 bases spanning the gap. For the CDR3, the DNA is TGTGCCAGCAGTCCTAGGAAACATTGGGACACTGAAGCTTTCTTT. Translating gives CASSPRKHWDTEAFF.

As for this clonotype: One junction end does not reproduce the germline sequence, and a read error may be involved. The CDR3 coding sequence is TGTACCTGGAGTGGGGGGGAAAAACTGTTTTTT. Its translation is CTWSGGEKLFF. V is TRBV30 and J is TRBJ1-4, with D possibly being TRBD1 (5 bases). CDR3 length: 11 residues. The germline V gene has CDR1 GTSNPN and CDR2 SVGIG (reference sequence).

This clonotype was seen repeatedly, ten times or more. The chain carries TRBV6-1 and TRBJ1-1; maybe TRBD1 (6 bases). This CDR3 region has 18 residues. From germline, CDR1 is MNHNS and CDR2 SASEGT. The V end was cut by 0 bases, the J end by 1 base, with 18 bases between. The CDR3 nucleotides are TGTGCCAGCAGTGAAGCCTTCTATACAGGGAGGTCGAACACTGAAGCTTTCTTT. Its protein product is CASSEAFYTGRSNTEAFF.

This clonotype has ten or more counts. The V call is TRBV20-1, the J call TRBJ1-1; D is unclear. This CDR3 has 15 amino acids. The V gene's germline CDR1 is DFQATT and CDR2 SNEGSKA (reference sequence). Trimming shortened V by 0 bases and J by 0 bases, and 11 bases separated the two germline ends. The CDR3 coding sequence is TGCAGTGCTAGAGAACCAGCAGTGGTGAACACTGAAGCTTTCTTT. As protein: CSAREPAVVNTEAFF.